These 14 T cell receptor beta chains came from one sample sequenced in a study of blood T cell repertoires in COVID-19. Assay: immunoSEQ multiplex PCR; the TCRdb copy retains only in-frame clones and omits some. Among some 150,000 clones listed, about 90% were seen once. Sequencing used peripheral blood. The receptors come from a human donor in a cohort sampled during active COVID-19.

This clone was picked up one time. The chain links TRBV28 to TRBJ1-1, with 7 bases aligning to TRBD1. The CDR3 loop spans 14 amino acids. After removal of 8 bases from V and 1 base from J, the junction contained 7 bases not matched to a gene. CDR1 is MDHEN and CDR2 is SYDVKM in the germline V gene. CDR3 bases: TGTGCCAGCGGGGGACAGCCAAGGAACACTGAAGCTTTCTTT. Its translation: CASGGQPRNTEAFF. The whole variable domain, remainder taken from reference TRBV28 and TRBJ1-1, is DVKVTQSSRYLVKRTGEKVFLECVQDMDHENMFWYRQDPGLGLRLIYFSYDVKMKEKGDIPEGYSVSREKKERFSLILESASTNQTSMYLCASGGQPRNTEAFFGQGTRLTVV.

The chain uses TRBV9 and TRBJ2-1, with 11 bases identical to TRBD2. With V trimmed by 2 bases and J by 7 bases, 8 bases remained unmatched. Germline V gene lookup returns CDR1 SGDLS and CDR2 YYNGEE. This CDR3 comprises 16 residues. CDR3 region: CASSVVSSGRRNEQFF. In DNA form, the CDR3 reads TGTGCCAGCAGCGTGGTATCTAGCGGGAGGAGGAATGAGCAGTTCTTC.

V gene TRBV6-5 combines with J gene TRBJ1-1, with a possible D match to TRBD1 (6 bases). The V end was cut by 4 bases, the J end by 4 bases, with 10 bases between. Per the germline V gene, CDR1 is MNHEY and CDR2 is SVGAGI. CDR3 length equals 13 residues. The CDR3, as DNA: TGTGCCAGCAGTTTGACAGGTATCACTGAAGCTTTCTTT. It specifies CASSLTGITEAFF.

The chain links TRBV9 to TRBJ1-2, with 7 bases that match TRBD1. CDR1 is SGDLS, CDR2 YYNGEE, per germline. The CDR3 has 17 residues. The V segment lost 0 bases and the J segment 0 bases; nucleotides outside the gene matches: 8. This CDR3 is CASSVGPTGASNYGYTF. Written as DNA, the CDR3 is TGTGCCAGCAGCGTAGGACCAACAGGGGCCTCTAACTATGGCTACACCTTC.

The chain carries TRBV28 and TRBJ1-1; 8 bases fit TRBD1. The V gene end was trimmed by 6 bases and the J gene end by 4 bases; junction bases not matched to a gene: 7. The CDR3 covers 14 residues. Germline assignment: CDR1 MDHEN and CDR2 SYDVKM. In nucleotides, the CDR3 is TGTGCCAGCAGGAGGGTCACAGGGGGCACTGAAGCTTTCTTT. Amino acids: CASRRVTGGTEAFF.

This chain uses TRBV30 with TRBJ1-1, with 7 bases identical to TRBD1. The germline CDR1 and CDR2 sequences are GTSNPN and SVGIG (reference sequence). The CDR3 is 14 residues long. V lost 2 bases, J lost 5 bases, and 8 bases stayed unmatched. CDR3 nucleotides: TGTGCCTGGAGTTTACAAACAGGGGAGACTGAAGCTTTCTTT. It specifies CAWSLQTGETEAFF.

This clone was found once. The chain couples TRBV5-5 to TRBJ2-4; TRBD2 might be the D (6 bases). V lost 8 bases and J lost 5, with 17 bases in between. This CDR3 is 14 amino acids long. The germline CDR1 and CDR2 sequences are SGHKS and YYEKEE (reference sequence). The CDR3 nucleotides read TGTGCCAGTAAACTAGCCCCGACGGAAAACATTCAGTACTTC. It encodes CASKLAPTENIQYF. The whole variable domain, remainder taken from reference TRBV5-5 and TRBJ2-4, is DAGVTQSPTHLIKTRGQQVTLRCSPISGHKSVSWYQQVLGQGPQFIFQYYEKEERGRGNFPDRFSARQFPNYSSELNVNALLLGDSALYLCASKLAPTENIQYFGAGTRLSVL.

V gene TRBV11-3 combines with J gene TRBJ2-1; D is unclear. Germline V CDR1 and CDR2: SGHNT, YENEEA. This CDR3 contains 13 residues. V was trimmed by 2 bases and J by 7 bases, leaving 9 bases between them. CDR3 region: CASSLPGLNEQFF. CDR3 coding DNA: TGTGCCAGCAGCTTACCGGGTTTGAATGAGCAGTTCTTC.

CDR3 nucleotides: TGCGCCAGCAGCTCGGGACAGGGGTATGAAAAACTGTTTTTT. Translation: CASSSGQGYEKLFF. J is TRBJ1-4 and V is TRBV5-1, with TRBD1 matching over 10 bases. Germline V lookup: CDR1 SGHRS, CDR2 YFSETQ. The CDR3 covers 14 residues. V shed 3 bases, J shed 6 bases, and the junction held 2 bases outside the gene matches.

The table lists this clone with a few counts. This chain joins TRBV27 and TRBJ2-2; D possibly corresponds to TRBD1 (5 bases). The CDR3 runs 15 residues. V was cut by 5 bases and J by 0 bases, with 10 bases left in between. Germline values: CDR1 MNHEY, CDR2 SMNVEV (reference sequence). The CDR3 DNA reads as TGTGCCAGCAGTCCGGACAACCCGAACACCGGGGAGCTGTTTTTT. Its translation: CASSPDNPNTGELFF.

This chain connects TRBV5-6 to TRBJ1-5; no reliable D call. There are 14 residues in the CDR3. V lost 0 bases, J lost 6 bases, and 10 bases lay in between. The germline V gene has CDR1 SGHDT and CDR2 YYEEEE. This chain's CDR3 is CASSLVSSGQPQHF. The CDR3, as DNA: TGTGCCAGCAGCTTGGTTTCGTCGGGTCAGCCCCAGCATTTT.

The chain links TRBV4-2 to TRBJ2-5; 12 bases line up with TRBD2. CDR1 and CDR2 (germline): LGHNA, YNFKEQ. The CDR3 extends over 17 amino acids. V shed 1 base and J 2 bases; nucleotides not matched to a gene: 5. The CDR3, as DNA: TGTGCCAGCAGCCAAGGACTAGCGGGGGAACCTCAAGAGACCCAGTACTTC. Encoded protein: CASSQGLAGEPQETQYF.

V and J are TRBV5-5 and TRBJ1-2; a weak D match, TRBD1 (6 bases). The germline V and J ends were trimmed by 0 bases and 0 bases, with 9 bases remaining between them. CDR3 length: 15 residues. CDR1 and CDR2 from the germline V gene are SGHKS and YYEKEE (reference sequence). The CDR3 sequence: CASSLEDSPNYGYTF. The DNA for the CDR3 is TGTGCCAGCAGCTTGGAGGACAGCCCTAACTATGGCTACACCTTC.

This clone was counted once. The V and J genes are TRBV29-1 and TRBJ1-1; D is uncertain. V dropped 2 bases and J dropped 0 bases, with 7 bases sitting between them. This CDR3 spans 13 amino acids. CDR1 is SQVTM, CDR2 ANQGSEA, per germline. This CDR3 reads CSVEIVLNTEAFF. CDR3 bases: TGCAGCGTTGAAATCGTCCTGAACACTGAAGCTTTCTTT.